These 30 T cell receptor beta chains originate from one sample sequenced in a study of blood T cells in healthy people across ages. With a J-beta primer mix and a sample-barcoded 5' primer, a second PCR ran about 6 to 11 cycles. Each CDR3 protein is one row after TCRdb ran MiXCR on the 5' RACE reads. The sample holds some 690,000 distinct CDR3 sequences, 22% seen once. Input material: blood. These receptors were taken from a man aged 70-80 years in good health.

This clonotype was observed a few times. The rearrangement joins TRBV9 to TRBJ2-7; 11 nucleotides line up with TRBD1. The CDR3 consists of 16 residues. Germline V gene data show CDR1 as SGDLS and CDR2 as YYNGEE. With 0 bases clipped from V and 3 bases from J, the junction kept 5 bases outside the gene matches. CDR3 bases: TGTGCCAGCAGCGTAGAGTGGGACAGGGGGTTCTACGAGCAGTACTTC. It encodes CASSVEWDRGFYEQYF.

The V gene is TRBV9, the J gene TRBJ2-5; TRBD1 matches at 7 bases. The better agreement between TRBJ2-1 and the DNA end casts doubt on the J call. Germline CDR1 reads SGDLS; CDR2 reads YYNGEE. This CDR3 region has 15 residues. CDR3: CASSAGQAGYNEQFF. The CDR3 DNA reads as TGTGCCAGCAGCGCCGGACAGGCCGGGTACAATGAGCAGTTCTTC.

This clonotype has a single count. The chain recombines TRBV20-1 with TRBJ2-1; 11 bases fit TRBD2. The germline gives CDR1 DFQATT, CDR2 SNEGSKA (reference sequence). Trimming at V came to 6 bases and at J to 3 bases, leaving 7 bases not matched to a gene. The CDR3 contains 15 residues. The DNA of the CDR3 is TGCAGTGCAACCCGGGGACTAGCGGTCTACAATGAGCAGTTCTTC. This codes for CSATRGLAVYNEQFF.

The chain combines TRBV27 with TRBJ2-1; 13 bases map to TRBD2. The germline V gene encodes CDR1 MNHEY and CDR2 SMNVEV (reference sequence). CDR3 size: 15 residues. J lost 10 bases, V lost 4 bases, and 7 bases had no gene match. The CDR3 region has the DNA TGTGCCAGCAGTTCTACTAGCGGGGGGGCGGTGGAGCAGTTCTTC. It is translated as CASSSTSGGAVEQFF.

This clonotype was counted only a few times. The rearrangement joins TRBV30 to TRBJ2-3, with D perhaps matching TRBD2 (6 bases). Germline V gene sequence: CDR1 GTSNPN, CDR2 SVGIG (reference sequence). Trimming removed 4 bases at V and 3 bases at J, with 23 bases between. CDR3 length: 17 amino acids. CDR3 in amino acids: CAWTSPLGGVWTDTQYF. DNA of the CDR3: TGTGCCTGGACCTCACCATTGGGGGGAGTATGGACAGATACGCAGTATTTT.

CDR3 nucleotide sequence: TGTGCCAGCAGCTCATTGTTTTCAAGCGGACAGGCTACGAACTATGGCTACACCTTC. This sequence encodes CASSSLFSSGQATNYGYTF. The gene calls are TRBV5-5 and TRBJ1-2; 7 bases map to TRBD1. The J segment lost 2 bases and the V segment lost 3 bases, leaving 19 bases of the junction unmatched. The germline CDR1 and CDR2 sequences are SGHKS and YYEKEE (reference sequence). The CDR3 contains 19 residues.

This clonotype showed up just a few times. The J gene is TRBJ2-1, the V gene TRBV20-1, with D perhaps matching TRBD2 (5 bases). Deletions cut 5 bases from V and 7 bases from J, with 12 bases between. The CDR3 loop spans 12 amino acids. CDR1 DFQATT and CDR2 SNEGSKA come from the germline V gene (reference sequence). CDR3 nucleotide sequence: TGCAGTGCTTGTTCTACTAGTAATGAGCAGTTCTTC. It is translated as CSACSTSNEQFF.

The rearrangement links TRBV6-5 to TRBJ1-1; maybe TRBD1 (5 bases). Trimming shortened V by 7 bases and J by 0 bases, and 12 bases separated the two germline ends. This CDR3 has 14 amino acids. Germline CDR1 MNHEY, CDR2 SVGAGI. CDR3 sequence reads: CASTPGGVNTEAFF. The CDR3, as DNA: TGTGCCAGCACTCCCGGGGGAGTGAACACTGAAGCTTTCTTT.

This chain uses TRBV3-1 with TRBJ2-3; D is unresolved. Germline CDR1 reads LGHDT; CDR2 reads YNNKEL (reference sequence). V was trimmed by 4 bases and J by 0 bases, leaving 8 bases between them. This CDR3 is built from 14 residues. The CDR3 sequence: CASSRRSSTDTQYF. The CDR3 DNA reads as TGTGCCAGCAGCCGGCGGAGTAGCACAGATACGCAGTATTTT.

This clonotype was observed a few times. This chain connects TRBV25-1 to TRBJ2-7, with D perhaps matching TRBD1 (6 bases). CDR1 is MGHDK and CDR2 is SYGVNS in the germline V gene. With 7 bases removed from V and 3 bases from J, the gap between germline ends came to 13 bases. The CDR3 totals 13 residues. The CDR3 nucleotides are TGTGCCAGCAAGGGACAAAACTTCTACGAGCAGTACTTC. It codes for CASKGQNFYEQYF.

The CDR3 loop is CASSPGQSPGYNEQFF. The CDR3 DNA follows: TGTGCCAGCAGCCCAGGACAGTCTCCCGGGTACAATGAGCAGTTCTTC. The rearrangement links TRBV7-9 to TRBJ2-1; tentative D call: TRBD1 (6 bases). The length of the CDR3 is 16 residues. V was trimmed by 5 bases and J by 4 bases, leaving 18 bases between them. Germline V lookup: CDR1 SEHNR, CDR2 FQNEAQ (reference sequence).

CDR3 coding DNA: TGCAGTGCTAGAGGGCACCGGGACATTTACGAGCAGTACTTC. It yields the protein CSARGHRDIYEQYF. V and J are TRBV20-1 and TRBJ2-7; maybe TRBD1 (6 bases). The CDR3 consists of 14 residues. Germline-derived CDR1 and CDR2 are DFQATT and SNEGSKA (reference sequence). The ends were cut back, 1 base at V and 4 bases at J, with 14 bases in the middle.

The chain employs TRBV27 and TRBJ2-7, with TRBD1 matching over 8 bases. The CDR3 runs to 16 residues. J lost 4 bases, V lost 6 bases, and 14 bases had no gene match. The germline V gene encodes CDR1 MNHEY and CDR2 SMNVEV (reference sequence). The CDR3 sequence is CASRSEGQGVVYEQYF. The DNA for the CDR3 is TGTGCCAGCAGATCAGAAGGACAGGGCGTAGTGTACGAGCAGTACTTC.

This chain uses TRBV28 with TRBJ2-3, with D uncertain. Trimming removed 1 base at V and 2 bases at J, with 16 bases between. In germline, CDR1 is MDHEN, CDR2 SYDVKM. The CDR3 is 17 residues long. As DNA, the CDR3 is TGTGCCAGCAGTTTATCGGTCGCCCTTGCGGACACAGATACGCAGTATTTT. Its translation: CASSLSVALADTDTQYF.

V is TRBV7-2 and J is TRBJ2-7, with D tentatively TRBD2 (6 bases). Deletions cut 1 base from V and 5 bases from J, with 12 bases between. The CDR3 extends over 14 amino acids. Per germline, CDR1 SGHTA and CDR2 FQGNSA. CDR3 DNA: TGTGCCAGCAGCTTAGGACTAGGGTCCCACGAGCAGTACGTC. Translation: CASSLGLGSHEQYV.

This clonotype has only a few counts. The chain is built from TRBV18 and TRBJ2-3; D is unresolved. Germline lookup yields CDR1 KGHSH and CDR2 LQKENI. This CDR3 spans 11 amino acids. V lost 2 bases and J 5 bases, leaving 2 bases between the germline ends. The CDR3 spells CASSPEDTQYF. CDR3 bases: TGTGCCAGCTCACCAGAAGATACGCAGTATTTT.

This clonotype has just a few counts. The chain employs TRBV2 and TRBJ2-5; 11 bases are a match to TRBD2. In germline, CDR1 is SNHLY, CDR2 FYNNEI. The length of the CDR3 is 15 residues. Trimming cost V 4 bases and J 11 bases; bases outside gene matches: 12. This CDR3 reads CASSGATSGAYGQYF. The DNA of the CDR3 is TGTGCCAGCAGTGGAGCGACTAGCGGGGCTTACGGGCAGTACTTC.

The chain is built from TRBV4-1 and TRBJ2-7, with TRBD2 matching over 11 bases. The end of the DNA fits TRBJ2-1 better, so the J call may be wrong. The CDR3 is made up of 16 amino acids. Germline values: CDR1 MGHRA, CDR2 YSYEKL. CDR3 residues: CASSLSGTSGQTEQFF. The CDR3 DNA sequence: TGCGCCAGCAGCCTTTCCGGGACTAGCGGACAAACCGAGCAGTTCTTC.

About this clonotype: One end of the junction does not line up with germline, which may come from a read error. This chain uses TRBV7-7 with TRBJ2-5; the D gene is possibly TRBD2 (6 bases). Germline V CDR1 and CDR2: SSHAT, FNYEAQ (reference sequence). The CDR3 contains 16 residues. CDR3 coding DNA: TGTGCTAGCAGCCCACTGGTGAGGGGAGGCGAACAGACCCAGTACTTC. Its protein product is CASSPLVRGGEQTQYF.

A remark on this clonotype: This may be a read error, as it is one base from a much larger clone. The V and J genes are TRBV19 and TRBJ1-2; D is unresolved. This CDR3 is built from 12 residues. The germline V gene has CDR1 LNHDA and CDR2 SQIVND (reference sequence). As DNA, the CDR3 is TGTGCCAGCAAGACTCAGTCCTATGGCCACACCTTC. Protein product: CASKTQSYGHTF.

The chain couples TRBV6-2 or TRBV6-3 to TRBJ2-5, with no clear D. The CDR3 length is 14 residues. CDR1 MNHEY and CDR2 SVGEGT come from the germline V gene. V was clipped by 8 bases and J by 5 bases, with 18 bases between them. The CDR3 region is CASSISNLGETQYF. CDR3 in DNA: TGTGCCAGCTCTATCTCCAATTTGGGGGAGACCCAGTACTTC.

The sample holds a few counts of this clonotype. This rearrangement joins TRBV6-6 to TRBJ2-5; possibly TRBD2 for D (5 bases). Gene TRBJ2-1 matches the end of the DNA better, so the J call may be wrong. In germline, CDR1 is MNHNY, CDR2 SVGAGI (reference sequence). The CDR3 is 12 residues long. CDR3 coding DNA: TGTGCCAGCTTGGACGATAGCGTTGAGCAGTTCTTC. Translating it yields CASLDDSVEQFF.

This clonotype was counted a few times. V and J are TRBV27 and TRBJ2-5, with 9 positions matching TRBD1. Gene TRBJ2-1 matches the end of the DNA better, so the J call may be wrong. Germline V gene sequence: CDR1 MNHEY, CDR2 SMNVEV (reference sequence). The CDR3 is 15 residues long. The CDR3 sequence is CASSLWENRGHEQFF. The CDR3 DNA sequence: TGTGCCAGCAGTTTATGGGAGAACAGGGGGCATGAGCAGTTCTTC.

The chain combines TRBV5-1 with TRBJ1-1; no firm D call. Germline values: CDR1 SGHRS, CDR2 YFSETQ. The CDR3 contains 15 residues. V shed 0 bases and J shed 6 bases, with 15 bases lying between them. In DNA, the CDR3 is TGCGCCAGCAGCTTGGATCCGGGAACGGCCTCTGAAGCTTTCTTT. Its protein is CASSLDPGTASEAFF.

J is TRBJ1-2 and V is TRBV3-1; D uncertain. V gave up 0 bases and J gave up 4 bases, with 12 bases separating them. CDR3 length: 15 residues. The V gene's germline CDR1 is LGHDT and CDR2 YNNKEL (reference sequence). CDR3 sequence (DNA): TGTGCCAGCAGCCAAGATAGAAGACGGCCCTATGGCTACACCTTC. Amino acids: CASSQDRRRPYGYTF.

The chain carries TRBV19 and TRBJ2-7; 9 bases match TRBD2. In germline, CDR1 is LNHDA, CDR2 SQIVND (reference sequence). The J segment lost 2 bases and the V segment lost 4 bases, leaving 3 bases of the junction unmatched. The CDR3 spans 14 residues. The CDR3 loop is CASSKTSGPYEQYF. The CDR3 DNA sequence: TGTGCCAGTAGTAAAACTAGCGGGCCCTACGAGCAGTACTTC.

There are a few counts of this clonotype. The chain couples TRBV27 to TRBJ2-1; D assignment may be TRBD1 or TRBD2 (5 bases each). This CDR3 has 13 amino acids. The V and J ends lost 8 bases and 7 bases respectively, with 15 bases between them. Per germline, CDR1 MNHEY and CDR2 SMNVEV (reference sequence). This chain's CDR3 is CASGGVSRNEQFF. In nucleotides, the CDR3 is TGTGCCAGCGGGGGAGTGTCTCGAAATGAGCAGTTCTTC.

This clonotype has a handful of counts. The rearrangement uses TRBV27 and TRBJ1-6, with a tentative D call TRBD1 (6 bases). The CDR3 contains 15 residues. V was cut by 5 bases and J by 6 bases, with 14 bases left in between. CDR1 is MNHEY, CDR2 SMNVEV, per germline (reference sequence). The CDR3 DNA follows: TGTGCCAGCAGTCGTACAGGGACGGGTAATTCACCCCTCCACTTT. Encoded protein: CASSRTGTGNSPLHF.

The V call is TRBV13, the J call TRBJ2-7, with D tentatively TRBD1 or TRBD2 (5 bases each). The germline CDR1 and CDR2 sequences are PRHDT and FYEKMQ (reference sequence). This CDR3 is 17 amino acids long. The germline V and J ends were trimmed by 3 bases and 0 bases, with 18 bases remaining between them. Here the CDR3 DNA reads TGTGCCAGCAGCTTTGGGACCCGGCTGGAACCCTCCTACGAGCAGTACTTC. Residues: CASSFGTRLEPSYEQYF.

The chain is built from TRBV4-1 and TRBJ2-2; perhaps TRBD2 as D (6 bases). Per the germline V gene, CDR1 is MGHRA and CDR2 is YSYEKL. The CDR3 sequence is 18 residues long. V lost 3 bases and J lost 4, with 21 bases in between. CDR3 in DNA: TGCGCCAGCAGCCACATACTAGCTCGGAGTTATCGCACCGGGGAGCTGTTTTTT. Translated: CASSHILARSYRTGELFF.